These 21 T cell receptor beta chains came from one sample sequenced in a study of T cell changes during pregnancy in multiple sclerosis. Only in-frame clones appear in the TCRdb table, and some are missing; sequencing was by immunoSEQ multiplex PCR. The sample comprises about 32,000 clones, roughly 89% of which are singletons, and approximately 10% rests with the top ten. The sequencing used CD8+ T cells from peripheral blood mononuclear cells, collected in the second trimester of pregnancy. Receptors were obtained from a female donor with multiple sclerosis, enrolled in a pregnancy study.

CDR3 bases: TGTGCCAGCAGTTACTCCGGGGGGTTGGGGTACTTC. Its translation: CASSYSGGLGYF. V and J are TRBV6-5 and TRBJ2-4, with TRBD2 identical over 7 bases. V shed 0 bases and J 15 bases; nucleotides not matched to a gene: 5. CDR1 is MNHEY and CDR2 is SVGAGI in the germline V gene. This CDR3 is 12 amino acids long.

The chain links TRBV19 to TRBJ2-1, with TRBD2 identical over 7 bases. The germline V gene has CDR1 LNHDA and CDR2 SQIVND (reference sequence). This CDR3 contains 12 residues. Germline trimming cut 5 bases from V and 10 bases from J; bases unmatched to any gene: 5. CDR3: CASSPSGREQFF. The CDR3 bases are TGTGCCAGTAGTCCTAGCGGCAGGGAGCAGTTCTTC.

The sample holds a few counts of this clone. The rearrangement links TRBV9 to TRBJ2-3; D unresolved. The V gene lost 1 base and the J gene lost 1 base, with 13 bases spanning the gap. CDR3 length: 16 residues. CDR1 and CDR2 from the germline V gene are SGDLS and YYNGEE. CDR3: CASSVNQGGGTDTQYF. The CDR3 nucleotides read TGTGCCAGCAGCGTAAACCAAGGTGGAGGCACAGATACGCAGTATTTT. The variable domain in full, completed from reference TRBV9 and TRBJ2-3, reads DSGVTQTPKHLITATGQRVTLRCSPRSGDLSVYWYQQSLDQGLQFLIQYYNGEERAKGNILERFSAQQFPDLHSELNLSSLELGDSALYFCASSVNQGGGTDTQYFGPGTRLTVL.

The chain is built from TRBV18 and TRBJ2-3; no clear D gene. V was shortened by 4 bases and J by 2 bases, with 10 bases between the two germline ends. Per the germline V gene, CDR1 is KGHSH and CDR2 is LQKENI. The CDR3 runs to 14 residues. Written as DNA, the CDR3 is TGTGCCAGCTCACTGAAGAGGCACACAGATACGCAGTATTTT. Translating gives CASSLKRHTDTQYF. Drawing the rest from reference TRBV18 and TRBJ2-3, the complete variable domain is NAGVMQNPRHLVRRRGQEARLRCSPMKGHSHVYWYRQLPEEGLKFMVYLQKENIIDESGMPKERFSAEFPKEGPSILRIQQVVRGDSAAYFCASSLKRHTDTQYFGPGTRLTVL.

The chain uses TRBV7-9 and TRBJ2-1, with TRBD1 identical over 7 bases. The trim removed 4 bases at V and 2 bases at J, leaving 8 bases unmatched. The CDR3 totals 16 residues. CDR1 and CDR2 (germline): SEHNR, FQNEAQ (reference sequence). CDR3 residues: CASSSTRDSAYNEQFF. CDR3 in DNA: TGTGCCAGCAGCTCCACCCGGGACAGTGCCTACAATGAGCAGTTCTTC. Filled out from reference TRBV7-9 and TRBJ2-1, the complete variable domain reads DTGVSQNPRHKITKRGQNVTFRCDPISEHNRLYWYRQTLGQGPEFLTYFQNEAQLEKSRLLSDRFSAERPKGSFSTLEIQRTEQGDSAMYLCASSSTRDSAYNEQFFGPGTRLTVL.

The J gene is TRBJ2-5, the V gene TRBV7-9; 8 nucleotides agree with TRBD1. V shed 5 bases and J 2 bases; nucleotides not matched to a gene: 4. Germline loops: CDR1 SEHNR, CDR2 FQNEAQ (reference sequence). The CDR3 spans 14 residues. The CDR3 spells CASSQNRGQETQYF. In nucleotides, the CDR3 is TGTGCCAGCAGCCAAAACAGGGGGCAAGAGACCCAGTACTTC.

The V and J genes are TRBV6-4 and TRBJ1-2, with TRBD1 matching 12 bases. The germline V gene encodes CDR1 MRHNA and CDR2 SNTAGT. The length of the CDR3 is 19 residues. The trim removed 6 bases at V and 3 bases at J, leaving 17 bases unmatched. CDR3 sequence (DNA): TGTGCCAGCAGGACCACCGGGACAGGGGGCCGCCGGGGTTACTATGGCTACACCTTC. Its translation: CASRTTGTGGRRGYYGYTF.

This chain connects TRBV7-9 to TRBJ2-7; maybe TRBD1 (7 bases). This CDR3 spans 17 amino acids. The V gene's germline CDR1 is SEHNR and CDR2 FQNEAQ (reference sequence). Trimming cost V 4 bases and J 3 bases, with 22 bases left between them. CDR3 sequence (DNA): TGTGCCAGCAGCTCCCTACTTGCGGGACAGAGTGGCTACGAGCAGTACTTC. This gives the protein CASSSLLAGQSGYEQYF.

The CDR3 DNA is TGCGCCAGCAGCTTGGAAGGCGGGGAGACCCAGTACTTC. It specifies CASSLEGGETQYF. The chain uses TRBV5-1 and TRBJ2-5; TRBD2 is a possible D gene (5 bases). Trimming left V 0 bases short and J 5 bases short, with 8 bases between. CDR1 SGHRS and CDR2 YFSETQ come from the germline V gene. The CDR3 is made up of 13 amino acids.

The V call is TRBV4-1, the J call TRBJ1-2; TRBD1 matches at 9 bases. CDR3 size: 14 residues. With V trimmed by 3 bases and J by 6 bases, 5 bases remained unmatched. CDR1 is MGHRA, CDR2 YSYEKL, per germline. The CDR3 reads CASSQVGQGNGYTF. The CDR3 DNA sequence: TGCGCCAGCAGCCAGGTCGGACAGGGGAATGGCTACACCTTC.

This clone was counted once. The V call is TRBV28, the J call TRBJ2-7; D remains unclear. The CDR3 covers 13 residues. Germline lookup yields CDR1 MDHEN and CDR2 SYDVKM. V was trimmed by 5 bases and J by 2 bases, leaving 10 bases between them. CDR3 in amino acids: CASSVTMTYEQYF. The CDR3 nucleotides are TGTGCCAGCAGTGTTACTATGACCTACGAGCAGTACTTC.

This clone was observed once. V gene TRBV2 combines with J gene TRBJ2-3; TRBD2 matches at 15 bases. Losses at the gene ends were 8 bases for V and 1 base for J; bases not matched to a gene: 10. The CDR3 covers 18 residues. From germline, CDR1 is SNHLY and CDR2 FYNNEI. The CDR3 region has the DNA TGTGCCAGCGCGGGACTAGCGGGAGGCCTAGGGGGCACAGATACGCAGTATTTT. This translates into CASAGLAGGLGGTDTQYF.

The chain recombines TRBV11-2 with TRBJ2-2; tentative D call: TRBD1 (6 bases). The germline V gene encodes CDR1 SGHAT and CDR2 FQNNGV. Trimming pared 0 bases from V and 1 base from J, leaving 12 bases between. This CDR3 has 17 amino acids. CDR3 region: CASSLDQGRRNTGELFF. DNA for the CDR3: TGTGCCAGCAGCTTAGATCAGGGGCGGAGGAACACCGGGGAGCTGTTTTTT.

As DNA, the CDR3 is TGTGCCAGCAGCCCTACGGGGGGGGCGCCTGAAGCTTTCTTT. Protein sequence: CASSPTGGAPEAFF. This chain connects TRBV7-9 to TRBJ1-1, with a possible D match to TRBD1 (6 bases). Trimming cost V 5 bases and J 6 bases, with 16 bases left between them. The CDR3 spans 14 residues. CDR1 and CDR2 from the germline V gene are SEHNR and FQNEAQ (reference sequence).

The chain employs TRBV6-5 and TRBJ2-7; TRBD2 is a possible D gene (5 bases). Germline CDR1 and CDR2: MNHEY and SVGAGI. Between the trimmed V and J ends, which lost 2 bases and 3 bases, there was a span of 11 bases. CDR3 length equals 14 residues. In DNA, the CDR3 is TGTGCCAGCAGTTACACCAGCGGAGGCTACGAGCAGTACTTC. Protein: CASSYTSGGYEQYF.

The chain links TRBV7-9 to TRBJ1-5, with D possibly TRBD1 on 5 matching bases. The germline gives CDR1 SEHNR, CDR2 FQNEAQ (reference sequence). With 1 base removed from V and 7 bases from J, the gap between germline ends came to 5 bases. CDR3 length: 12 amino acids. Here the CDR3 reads CASSLGGQPQHF. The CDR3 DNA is TGTGCCAGCAGCTTAGGGGGCCAGCCCCAGCATTTT.

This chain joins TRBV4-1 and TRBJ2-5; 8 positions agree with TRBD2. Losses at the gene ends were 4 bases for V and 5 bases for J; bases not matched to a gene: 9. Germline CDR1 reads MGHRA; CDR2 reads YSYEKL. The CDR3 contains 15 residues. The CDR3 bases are TGCGCCAGCAGCCCCGGGGGGGCCCCCGGGGAGACCCAGTACTTC. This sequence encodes CASSPGGAPGETQYF.

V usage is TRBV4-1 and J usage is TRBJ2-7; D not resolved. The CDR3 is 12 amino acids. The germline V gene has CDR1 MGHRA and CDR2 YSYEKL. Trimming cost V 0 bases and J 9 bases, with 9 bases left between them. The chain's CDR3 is CASSQDRTRQYF. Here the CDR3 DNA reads TGCGCCAGCAGCCAAGATCGAACTCGGCAGTACTTC.

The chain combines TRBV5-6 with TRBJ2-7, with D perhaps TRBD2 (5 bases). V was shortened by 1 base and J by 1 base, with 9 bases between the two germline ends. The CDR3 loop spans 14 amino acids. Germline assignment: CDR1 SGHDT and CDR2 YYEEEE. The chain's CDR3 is CASSLLEGSYEQYF. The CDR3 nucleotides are TGTGCCAGCAGCTTGTTAGAGGGTTCCTACGAGCAGTACTTC.

CDR3 nucleotide sequence: TGTGCCAGCAGTTTAACCGGGACAGGGGGCCCCTACGAGCAGTACTTC. Residues: CASSLTGTGGPYEQYF. The V gene is TRBV28, the J gene TRBJ2-7, with 12 positions matching TRBD1. Germline assignment: CDR1 MDHEN and CDR2 SYDVKM. This CDR3 has 16 residues. J lost 2 bases, V lost 2 bases, and 4 bases had no gene match.

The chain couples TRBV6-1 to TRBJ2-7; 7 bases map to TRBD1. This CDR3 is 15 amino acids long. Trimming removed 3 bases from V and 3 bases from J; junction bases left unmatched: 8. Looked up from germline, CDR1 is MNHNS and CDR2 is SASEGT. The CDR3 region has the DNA TGTGCCAGCAGTGAGGAGGTGACAGGGATCTACGAGCAGTACTTC. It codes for CASSEEVTGIYEQYF.